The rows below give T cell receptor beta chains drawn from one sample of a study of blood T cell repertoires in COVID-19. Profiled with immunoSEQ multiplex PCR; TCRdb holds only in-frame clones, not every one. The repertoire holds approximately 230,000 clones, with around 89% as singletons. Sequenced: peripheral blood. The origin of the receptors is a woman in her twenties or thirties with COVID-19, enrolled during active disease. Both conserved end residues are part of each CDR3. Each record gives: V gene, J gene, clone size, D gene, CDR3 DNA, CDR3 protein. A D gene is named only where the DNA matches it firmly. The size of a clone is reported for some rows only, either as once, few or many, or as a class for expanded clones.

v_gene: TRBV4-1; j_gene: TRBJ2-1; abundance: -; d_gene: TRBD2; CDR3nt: TGCGCCAGCAGCCAAGAGGCACTAGCGGGAGTGAACGTGTTCTTC; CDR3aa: CASSQEALAGVNVFF
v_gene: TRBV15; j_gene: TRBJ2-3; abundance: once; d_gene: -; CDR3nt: TGTGCCACCAGCAGGGCCCGCGGCTCTTCCGAGAGGACGCAGTATTTT; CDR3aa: CATSRARGSSERTQYF
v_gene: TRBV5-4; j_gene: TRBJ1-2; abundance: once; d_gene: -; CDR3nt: TGTGCCAGCAGCTTGGACAGCGGGGGCTACACCTTC; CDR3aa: CASSLDSGGYTF
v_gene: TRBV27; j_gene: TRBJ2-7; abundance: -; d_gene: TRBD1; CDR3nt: TGTGCCAGCAGTTTTTTAGACAGGGTGGTCTACGAGCAGTACTTC; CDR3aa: CASSFLDRVVYEQYF
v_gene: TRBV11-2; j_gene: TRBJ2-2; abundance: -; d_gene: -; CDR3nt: TGTGCCAGCAGCCCAGGGGCCAGACACACCGGGGAGCTGTTTTTT; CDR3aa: CASSPGARHTGELFF
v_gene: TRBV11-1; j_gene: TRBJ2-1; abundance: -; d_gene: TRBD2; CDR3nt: TGTGCCAGCAGGGCGGAGCGGGGGGGCTTGGGGAATGAGCAGTTCTTC; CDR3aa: CASRAERGGLGNEQFF
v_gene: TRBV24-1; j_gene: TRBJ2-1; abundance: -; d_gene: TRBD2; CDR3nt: TGTGCCACCTCCGAAGCGGGAGGGCCCTACAATGAGCAGTTCTTC; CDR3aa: CATSEAGGPYNEQFF
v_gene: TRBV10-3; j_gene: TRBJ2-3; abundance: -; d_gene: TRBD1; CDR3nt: TGTGCCATCGCGGGACAGGGGTTGGTGGATACGCAGTATTTT; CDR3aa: CAIAGQGLVDTQYF
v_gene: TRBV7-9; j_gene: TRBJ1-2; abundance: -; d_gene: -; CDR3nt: TGTGCCAGCAGCCCCCCGTGGGGGCGCCAGGGCTACACCTTC; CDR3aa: CASSPPWGRQGYTF
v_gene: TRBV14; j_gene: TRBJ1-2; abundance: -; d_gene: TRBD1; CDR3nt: TGTGCCAGCAGCCAATTATCCGGACAGGGCCGGGATGGCTACACCTTC; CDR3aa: CASSQLSGQGRDGYTF
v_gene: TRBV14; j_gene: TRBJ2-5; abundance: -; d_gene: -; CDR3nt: TGTGCCAGCAGCCAAGGATTCGGGAGTCGGTCTAAAGGAGAGACCCAGTACTTC; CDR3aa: CASSQGFGSRSKGETQYF
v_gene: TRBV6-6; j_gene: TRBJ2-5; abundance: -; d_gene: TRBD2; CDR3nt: TGTGCCAGCAGGCAGACTAGCGGGGCCCAAGAGACCCAGTACTTC; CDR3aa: CASRQTSGAQETQYF
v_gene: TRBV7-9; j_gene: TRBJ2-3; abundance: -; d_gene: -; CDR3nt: TGTGCCAGCAGCCTACATCTGGACAGATACACAGATACGCAGTATTTT; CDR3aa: CASSLHLDRYTDTQYF
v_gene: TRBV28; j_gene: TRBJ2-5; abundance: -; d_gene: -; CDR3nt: TGTGCCAGCAGTCCAAACACCGTCGAGACCCAGTACTTC; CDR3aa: CASSPNTVETQYF
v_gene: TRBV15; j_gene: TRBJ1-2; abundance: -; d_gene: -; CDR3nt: TGTGCCACCAGCAGAGATGCGTCCCTGAGCTACACCTTC; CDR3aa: CATSRDASLSYTF
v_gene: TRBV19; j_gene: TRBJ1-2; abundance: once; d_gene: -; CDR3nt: TGTGCCAGTAGTATCGGGTCCGCCTATGGCTACACCTTC; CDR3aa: CASSIGSAYGYTF
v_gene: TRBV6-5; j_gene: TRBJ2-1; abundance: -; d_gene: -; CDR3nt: TGTGCCAGCAGGGTCACGGGGTTGTCCTACAATGAGCAGTTCTTC; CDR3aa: CASRVTGLSYNEQFF
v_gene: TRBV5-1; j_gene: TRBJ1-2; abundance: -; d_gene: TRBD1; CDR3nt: TGCGCCAGCAGCCCGACTCAGGGGGAATCCTATGGCTACACCTTC; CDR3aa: CASSPTQGESYGYTF
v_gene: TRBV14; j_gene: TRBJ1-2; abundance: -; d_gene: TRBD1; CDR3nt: TGTGCCAGCAGCCAAAGGGGGACAGGGGGATACTATGGCTACACCTTC; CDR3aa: CASSQRGTGGYYGYTF
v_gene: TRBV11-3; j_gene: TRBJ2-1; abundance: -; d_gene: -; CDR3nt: TGTGCCAGCAGCTTAGTTTTAGAAGGCGGTGAGCAGTTCTTC; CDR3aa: CASSLVLEGGEQFF
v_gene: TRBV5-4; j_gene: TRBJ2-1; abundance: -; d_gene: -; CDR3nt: TGTGCCAGCAGCTTGGGGAGCGGAAACGACCTCTACAATGAGCAGTTCTTC; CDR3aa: CASSLGSGNDLYNEQFF
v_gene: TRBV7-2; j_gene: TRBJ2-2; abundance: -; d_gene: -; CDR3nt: TGTGCCAGCAGCTTACTCGGGGTGAAGCTGTTTTTT; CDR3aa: CASSLLGVKLFF
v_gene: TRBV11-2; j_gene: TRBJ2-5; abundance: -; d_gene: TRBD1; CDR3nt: TGTGCCAGCAGCCAAACGACAGGGAAAGAGACCCAGTACTTC; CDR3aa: CASSQTTGKETQYF
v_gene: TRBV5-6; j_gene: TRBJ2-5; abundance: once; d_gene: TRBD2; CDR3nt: TGTGCCAGCAGCTTAGCGGGAGGTAGGGGGCAAGAGACCCAGTACTTC; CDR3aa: CASSLAGGRGQETQYF
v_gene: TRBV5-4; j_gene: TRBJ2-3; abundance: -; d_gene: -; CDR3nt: TGTGCCAGCAGGGCGACTAGACCAGATACGCAGTATTTT; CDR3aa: CASRATRPDTQYF
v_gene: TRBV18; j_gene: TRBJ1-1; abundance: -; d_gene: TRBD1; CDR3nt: TGTGCCAGCTCAACCAACAGGGGCGCTGAAGCTTTCTTT; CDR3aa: CASSTNRGAEAFF
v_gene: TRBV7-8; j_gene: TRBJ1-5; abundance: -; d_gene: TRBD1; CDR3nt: TGTGCCAGCAGCTTCCAAACAGGGGGCGCAGCCGGTAGCCAGCCCCAGCATTTT; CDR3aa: CASSFQTGGAAGSQPQHF
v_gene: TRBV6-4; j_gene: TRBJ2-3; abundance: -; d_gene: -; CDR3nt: TGTGCCAGCAGTGATGAGGCTAGCGGCACAGATACGCAGTATTTT; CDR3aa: CASSDEASGTDTQYF
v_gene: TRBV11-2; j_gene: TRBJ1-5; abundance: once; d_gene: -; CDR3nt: TGTGCCAGCAGCTTATTGGGCGATCAGCCCCAGCATTTT; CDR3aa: CASSLLGDQPQHF
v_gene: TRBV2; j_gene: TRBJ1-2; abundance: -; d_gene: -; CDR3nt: TGTGCCAGCAGTGAAGTGTTACCCGGACGGACTTATGGCTACACCTTC; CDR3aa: CASSEVLPGRTYGYTF
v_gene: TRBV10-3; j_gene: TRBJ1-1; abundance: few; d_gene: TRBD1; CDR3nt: TGTGCCATCAGTGAGTCGAAGGCAGGGGGCTATACTGAAGCTTTCTTT; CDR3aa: CAISESKAGGYTEAFF
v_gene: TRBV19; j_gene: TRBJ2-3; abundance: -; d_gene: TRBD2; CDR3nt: TGTGCCAGTAGTATCACCGTAGCGGGGTACACAGATACGCAGTATTTT; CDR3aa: CASSITVAGYTDTQYF
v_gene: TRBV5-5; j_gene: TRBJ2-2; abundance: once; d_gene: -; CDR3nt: TGTGCCAGCAGCGTGTGGACTGACACCGGGGAGCTGTTTTTT; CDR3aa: CASSVWTDTGELFF
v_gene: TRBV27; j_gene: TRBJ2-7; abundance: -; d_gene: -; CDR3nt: TGTGCCAGCAGTTTATTCCCAGGGGACGAGCAGTACTTC; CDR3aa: CASSLFPGDEQYF
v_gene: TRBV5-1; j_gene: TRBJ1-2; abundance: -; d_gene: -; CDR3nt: TGCGCCAGCAGCTGGGGGGTCGGGGGTAACTATGGCTACACCTTC; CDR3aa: CASSWGVGGNYGYTF
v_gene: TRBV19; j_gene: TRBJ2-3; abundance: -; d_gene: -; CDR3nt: TGTGCCAGTAGGTGGGCAGGCACAGATACGCAGTATTTT; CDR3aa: CASRWAGTDTQYF
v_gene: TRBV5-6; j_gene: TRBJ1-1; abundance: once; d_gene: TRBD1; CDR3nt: TGTGCCAGCAGCTTGGTTCAGGGGGCAACCCTGAACACTGAAGCTTTCTTT; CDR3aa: CASSLVQGATLNTEAFF
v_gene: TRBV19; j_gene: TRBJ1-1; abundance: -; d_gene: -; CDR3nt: TGTGCCAGTAGTATATCGCCAGGCCAGAACACTGAAGCTTTCTTT; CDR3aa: CASSISPGQNTEAFF
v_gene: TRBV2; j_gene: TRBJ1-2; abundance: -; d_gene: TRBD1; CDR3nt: TGTGCCAGCAAGGGACAGCCTGACTTCTATGGCTACACCTTC; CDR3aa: CASKGQPDFYGYTF
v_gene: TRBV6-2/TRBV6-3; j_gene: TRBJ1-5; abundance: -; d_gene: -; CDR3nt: TGTGCCAGCAGTTTCAATCCTAACAGGGAAAGGAGCAATCAGCCCCAGCATTTT; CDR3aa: CASSFNPNRERSNQPQHF
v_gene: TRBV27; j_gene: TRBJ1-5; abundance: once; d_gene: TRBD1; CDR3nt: TGTGCCAGCAGTCCATCCGGGACAGTCGATCAGCCCCAGCATTTT; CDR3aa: CASSPSGTVDQPQHF